These 22 T cell receptor beta chains were all obtained from the same sample, sequenced in a study of CD8 T cells in ankylosing spondylitis. Whole-study results and caveats: A TCR beta motif of about 8 highly homologous variants seemed to mark ankylosing spondylitis blood.

Their recognized antigens are unknown. TCRdb reanalysed the 5' RACE reads using MiXCR and keeps one entry per CDR3 protein. Here the sample spans approximately 520,000 distinct CDR3 sequences, roughly 5% being singletons. Sample: blood, either unsorted or a sorted T cell fraction (not recorded which). These receptors came from a male donor with ankylosing spondylitis.

This clonotype was counted only a few times. This chain uses TRBV6-2 or TRBV6-3 with TRBJ2-7, with 9 nucleotides matching TRBD2. The junction had 13 bases not matched to a gene; V was cut back by 4 bases and J by 6 bases. Germline loops: CDR1 MNHEY, CDR2 SVGEGT. The CDR3 has 16 residues. As DNA, the CDR3 is TGTGCCAGCAGTTCGAGTCCAGGGCGGGAGGGCACCGAGCAGTACTTC. Protein: CASSSSPGREGTEQYF.

This clonotype was detected ten times or more. The chain's CDR3 is CASKRTGRETQYF. The CDR3 coding sequence is TGTGCCAGCAAAAGGACAGGGAGAGAGACCCAGTACTTC. V gene TRBV6-1 combines with J gene TRBJ2-5; 8 bases are shared with TRBD1. The V and J ends lost 7 bases and 4 bases, in that order; junction bases with no gene match: 5. Germline V CDR1 and CDR2: MNHNS, SASEGT. The CDR3 is 13 amino acids.

Here the CDR3 DNA reads TGTGCCAGCAGCTTGCACCCGGGACAGGGGACCTACGAGCAGTACTTC. It encodes CASSLHPGQGTYEQYF. The chain uses TRBV5-5 and TRBJ2-7, with TRBD1 matching over 10 bases. CDR1 is SGHKS, CDR2 YYEKEE, per germline (reference sequence). J gave up 2 bases and V 1 base, and 6 bases lay outside the gene matches. CDR3 length: 16 amino acids.

This clonotype was detected many times. The rearrangement uses TRBV5-6 and TRBJ2-1; maybe TRBD2 (6 bases). This CDR3 is 13 amino acids long. CDR1 and CDR2 (germline): SGHDT, YYEEEE. V was cut by 0 bases and J by 8 bases, with 9 bases left in between. CDR3 nucleotide sequence: TGTGCCAGCAGCTTGGGTAGGAGGGATGAGCAGTTCTTC. It yields the protein CASSLGRRDEQFF.

This clonotype appeared many times. The chain combines TRBV7-2 with TRBJ1-5, with D maybe TRBD1 (5 bases). This CDR3 region has 15 residues. Germline CDR1 and CDR2: SGHTA and FQGNSA. V gave up 2 bases and J gave up 4 bases, with 12 bases separating them. The CDR3: CASSLRPGINQPQHF. The CDR3 nucleotides are TGTGCCAGCAGCTTAAGGCCAGGGATAAATCAGCCCCAGCATTTT.

This clonotype was counted many times. The rearrangement joins TRBV4-3 to TRBJ1-1; no definite D call. Trimming stripped 4 bases from V and 7 bases from J, with 13 bases between. Germline V gene data show CDR1 as LGHNA and CDR2 as YSLEER. This CDR3 is built from 13 residues. As DNA, the CDR3 is TGCGCCAGCAGCCCCGACCGACCCGGTGAAGCTTTCTTT. It translates to CASSPDRPGEAFF.

This clonotype has a count of ten or more. The DNA of the CDR3 is TGCGCCAGCAGCCAAGAAGGTGGTCTTGAGCAGTTCTTC. It specifies CASSQEGGLEQFF. The chain couples TRBV4-3 to TRBJ2-1; D remains ambiguous. This CDR3 is 13 amino acids long. Germline V gene data show CDR1 as LGHNA and CDR2 as YSLEER. Deletions cut 0 bases from V and 9 bases from J, with 9 bases between.

This clonotype came up many times. This sequence joins TRBV9 and TRBJ2-7; D is tentatively TRBD1 or TRBD2 (5 bases each). CDR1 is SGDLS, CDR2 YYNGEE, per germline. Trimming cost V 0 bases and J 2 bases, with 12 bases left between them. The CDR3 runs 15 residues. Here the CDR3 reads CASSVVGTAAYEQYF. In DNA form, the CDR3 reads TGTGCCAGCAGCGTAGTGGGGACGGCCGCCTACGAGCAGTACTTC.

In regard to this clonotype: It may be a read error: a sequence one base away is much more abundant. This rearrangement joins TRBV18 to TRBJ2-7, with D hard to call. V was trimmed by 6 bases and J by 0 bases, leaving 12 bases between them. The germline V gene encodes CDR1 KGHSH and CDR2 LQKENI. The CDR3 runs to 14 residues. The CDR3 nucleotides are TGTGCCAGCTCCCCTCCCCCGTGCTCCTACGAGCAGTACTTC. It specifies CASSPPPCSYEQYF. The full variable domain, completed using reference TRBV18 and TRBJ2-7, is NAGVMQNPRHLVRRRGQEARLRCSPMKGHSHVYWYRQLPEEGLKFMVYLQKENIIDESGMPKERFSAEFPKEGPSILRIQQVVRGDSAAYFCASSPPPCSYEQYFGPGTRLTVT.

The sample holds many counts of this clonotype. V gene TRBV10-3 combines with J gene TRBJ2-2; 11 bases fit TRBD2. This CDR3 has 17 residues. CDR1 is ENHRY and CDR2 is SYGVKD in the germline V gene. V lost 4 bases to trimming and J lost 3 bases; unmatched junction nucleotides: 7. The CDR3 loop is CAISAAGTSGDTGELFF. The CDR3 DNA reads TGTGCCATCAGTGCTGCAGGGACTAGCGGAGACACCGGGGAGCTGTTTTTT.

This clonotype was seen at least ten times. This chain links TRBV9 with TRBJ2-7; 9 nucleotides align to TRBD1. With 0 bases clipped from V and 4 bases from J, the junction kept 8 bases outside the gene matches. Germline-derived CDR1 and CDR2 are SGDLS and YYNGEE. The CDR3 is made up of 16 amino acids. CDR3: CASSVEGDRDTYEQYF. DNA for the CDR3: TGTGCCAGCAGCGTAGAAGGGGACAGGGACACGTACGAGCAGTACTTC.

This clonotype was seen many times. The CDR3 loop reads CASSSAMREAYTDTQYF. In nucleotides, the CDR3 is TGCGCCAGCAGCTCCGCCATGCGTGAAGCTTACACAGATACGCAGTATTTT. The V call is TRBV5-1, the J call TRBJ2-3; no reliable D call. From germline, CDR1 is SGHRS and CDR2 YFSETQ. The V end was cut by 3 bases, the J end by 2 bases, with 19 bases between. The CDR3 has 17 residues.

Many counts were recorded for this clonotype. The chain combines TRBV5-1 with TRBJ1-2; 11 bases map to TRBD1. The CDR3 is 15 amino acids. Trimming took 5 bases from V and 4 from J; bases not matched to a gene: 7. CDR1 SGHRS and CDR2 YFSETQ come from the germline V gene. CDR3 amino acids: CASRAWTGGGYGYTF. For the CDR3, the DNA is TGCGCCAGCAGAGCGTGGACAGGGGGCGGCTATGGCTACACCTTC.

There are many counts of this clonotype. The chain's CDR3 is CSARGDINYGYTF. CDR3 DNA: TGCAGTGCTAGAGGTGACATTAACTATGGCTACACCTTC. V and J are TRBV20-1 and TRBJ1-2; D is ambiguous. Between the trimmed V and J ends, which lost 1 base and 1 base, there was a span of 7 bases. CDR3 length: 13 residues. CDR1 is DFQATT, CDR2 SNEGSKA, per germline (reference sequence).

This clonotype came up many times. The chain employs TRBV11-2 and TRBJ2-4; 9 nucleotides agree with TRBD1. In germline, CDR1 is SGHAT, CDR2 FQNNGV. CDR3 length: 15 residues. The V segment lost 2 bases and the J segment 7 bases; nucleotides outside the gene matches: 6. CDR3 protein: CASSLPTGGANIQYF. CDR3 nucleotide sequence: TGTGCCAGCAGCTTACCCACAGGGGGCGCGAACATTCAGTACTTC.

This clonotype was detected a few times. The V call is TRBV7-9, the J call TRBJ2-3, with 7 bases that match TRBD1. There are 16 residues in the CDR3. Losses at the gene ends were 4 bases for V and 1 base for J; bases not matched to a gene: 8. CDR1 is SEHNR, CDR2 FQNEAQ, per germline (reference sequence). The CDR3 DNA sequence: TGTGCCAGCAGCTCCAAGGGGGCAGTAGGCACAGATACGCAGTATTTT. This translates into CASSSKGAVGTDTQYF.

This clonotype was found many times. This chain links TRBV4-1 with TRBJ1-5; D gene uncertain. The length of the CDR3 is 12 residues. Germline lookup yields CDR1 MGHRA and CDR2 YSYEKL. Trimming removed 3 bases at V and 9 bases at J, with 9 bases between. The CDR3 here is CASSQVLGPQHF. In DNA form, the CDR3 reads TGCGCCAGCAGCCAGGTACTAGGGCCCCAGCATTTT.

In DNA form, the CDR3 reads TGCGCCAGCAGCCCCCGACTCCCAAACAACTACAATGAGCAGTTCTTC. Translation: CASSPRLPNNYNEQFF. The V call is TRBV5-1, the J call TRBJ2-1, with D hard to call. The CDR3 is made up of 16 amino acids. Germline V gene lookup returns CDR1 SGHRS and CDR2 YFSETQ. V was cut by 4 bases and J by 3 bases, with 17 bases left in between.

This clonotype has a count of ten or more. The rearrangement joins TRBV5-1 to TRBJ2-3; D not certain. Germline V gene lookup returns CDR1 SGHRS and CDR2 YFSETQ. This CDR3 is built from 14 residues. V was cut by 2 bases and J by 5 bases, with 12 bases left in between. CDR3 nucleotide sequence: TGCGCCAGCAGCTTATCCGGGTCAGTAGATACGCAGTATTTT. Amino acids: CASSLSGSVDTQYF.

This clonotype occurred many times. The chain has TRBV20-1 and TRBJ2-1, with a possible D match to TRBD2 (5 bases). CDR1 and CDR2 (germline): DFQATT, SNEGSKA (reference sequence). The V end lost 0 bases, the J end lost 4 bases, and 10 bases lay between the germline ends. The CDR3 consists of 14 residues. The CDR3 protein is CSARDSAGYNEQFF. As DNA, the CDR3 is TGCAGTGCTAGAGACTCGGCGGGTTACAATGAGCAGTTCTTC.

Ten or more counts support this clonotype. V is TRBV27 and J is TRBJ2-2; no definite D call. V dropped 0 bases and J dropped 4 bases, with 3 bases sitting between them. This CDR3 is 13 amino acids long. Per germline, CDR1 MNHEY and CDR2 SMNVEV (reference sequence). CDR3 DNA sequence: TGTGCCAGCAGTTTATCGTCCACCGGGGAGCTGTTTTTT. Translated, it gives CASSLSSTGELFF.

In its sample, this clonotype was seen many times. This chain uses TRBV20-1 with TRBJ2-7; 8 bases line up with TRBD1. The germline gives CDR1 DFQATT, CDR2 SNEGSKA (reference sequence). V was pared by 0 bases and J by 3 bases, with 10 bases of the junction left unmatched. The CDR3 loop spans 16 amino acids. The CDR3 here is CSARDPETGVGYEQYF. The DNA of the CDR3 is TGCAGTGCTAGAGACCCGGAGACAGGGGTCGGCTACGAGCAGTACTTC.